Shown below are 8 T cell receptor beta chains from a single sample sequenced in a study of cytomegalovirus exposure and HLA in healthy donors. Sequenced by immunoSEQ multiplex PCR; TCRdb stores in-frame clones only, minus some. The sample records over 100,000 clones, 88% being singletons. Sample: PBMCs. These receptors were collected from a woman under 30 in good health and CMV-seropositive.

The chain is built from TRBV4-1 and TRBJ2-7; a possible D gene is TRBD1 (6 bases). The CDR3 runs to 15 residues. Trimming removed 2 bases at V and 1 base at J, with 12 bases between. Germline-derived CDR1 and CDR2 are MGHRA and YSYEKL. The CDR3 DNA follows: TGCGCCAGCAGCCAAATGGACAGCGAGTCCTACGAGCAGTACTTC. It encodes CASSQMDSESYEQYF.

J is TRBJ2-7 and V is TRBV19, with 9 bases lining up with TRBD1. J lost 7 bases, V lost 6 bases, and 7 bases had no gene match. Germline CDR1 is LNHDA and CDR2 is SQIVND (reference sequence). CDR3 length equals 13 residues. The CDR3 DNA sequence: TGTGCCAGTAGCCCCGGGACAGGGAATGAGCAGTACTTC. Protein sequence: CASSPGTGNEQYF. The full variable domain, rest sourced from reference TRBV19 and TRBJ2-7, is DGGITQSPKYLFRKEGQNVTLSCEQNLNHDAMYWYRQDPGQGLRLIYYSQIVNDFQKGDIAEGYSVSREKKESFPLTVTSAQKNPTAFYLCASSPGTGNEQYFGPGTRLTVT.

This rearrangement joins TRBV9 to TRBJ1-4, with a tentative D call TRBD1 (6 bases). The germline V and J ends were trimmed by 1 base and 7 bases, with 14 bases remaining between them. Germline values: CDR1 SGDLS, CDR2 YYNGEE. This CDR3 has 15 amino acids. The CDR3 reads CASSVQGKGGEKLFF. In nucleotides, the CDR3 is TGTGCCAGCAGCGTACAGGGGAAAGGTGGTGAAAAACTGTTTTTT.

The table lists this clone with a few counts. The J gene is TRBJ1-6, the V gene TRBV7-3; 9 nucleotides match TRBD1. CDR1 is SGHTA and CDR2 is FQGTGA in the germline V gene. V dropped 6 bases and J dropped 11; count of bases not matched to a gene: 2. This CDR3 has 12 amino acids. The CDR3 bases are TGTGCCAGCAGGGGACAGGGTGCACCCCTCCACTTT. Translation: CASRGQGAPLHF.

V and J are TRBV27 and TRBJ2-1; 7 nucleotides agree with TRBD1. The length of the CDR3 is 14 residues. The germline V gene encodes CDR1 MNHEY and CDR2 SMNVEV (reference sequence). V shed 5 bases and J 4 bases; nucleotides not matched to a gene: 5. The CDR3 DNA sequence: TGTGCCAGCAGTCCACGGGACAGATACAATGAGCAGTTCTTC. Its protein product is CASSPRDRYNEQFF.

The CDR3 reads CASSLAGTLLEKLFF. For the CDR3, the DNA is TGCGCCAGCAGCTTGGCCGGGACACTCTTAGAAAAACTGTTTTTT. This chain uses TRBV5-1 with TRBJ1-4; weak D call: TRBD1 (6 bases). Per germline, CDR1 SGHRS and CDR2 YFSETQ. Trimming took 0 bases from V and 8 from J, leaving 14 bases between them. The CDR3 loop spans 15 amino acids.

This chain links TRBV6-1 with TRBJ2-1, with a tentative D call TRBD2 (6 bases). The germline CDR1 and CDR2 sequences are MNHNS and SASEGT. The CDR3 sequence is 15 residues long. The V end was cut by 6 bases, the J end by 1 base, with 13 bases between. This CDR3 reads CASSAPGRSYNEQFF. The CDR3 region has the DNA TGTGCCAGCAGCGCCCCCGGGAGATCCTACAATGAGCAGTTCTTC.

V usage is TRBV2 and J usage is TRBJ1-5; 7 bases map to TRBD1. J lost 0 bases, V lost 6 bases, and 5 bases had no gene match. The CDR3 sequence is 15 residues long. In germline, CDR1 is SNHLY, CDR2 FYNNEI. CDR3 loop: CASRLQGNSNQPQHF. The CDR3 nucleotides are TGTGCCAGCAGGTTACAGGGGAATAGCAATCAGCCCCAGCATTTT.